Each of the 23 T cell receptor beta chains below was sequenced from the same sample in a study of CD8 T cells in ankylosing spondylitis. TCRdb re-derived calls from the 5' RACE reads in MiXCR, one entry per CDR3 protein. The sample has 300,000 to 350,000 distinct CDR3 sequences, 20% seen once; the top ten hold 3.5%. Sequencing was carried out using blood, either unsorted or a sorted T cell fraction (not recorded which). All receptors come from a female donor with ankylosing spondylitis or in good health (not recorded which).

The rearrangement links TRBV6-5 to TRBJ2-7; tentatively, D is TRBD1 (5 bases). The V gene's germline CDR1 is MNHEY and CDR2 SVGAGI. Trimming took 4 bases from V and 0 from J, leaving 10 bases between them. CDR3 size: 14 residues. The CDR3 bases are TGTGCCAGCAGTTCCCCGGACACCTCCTACGAGCAGTACTTC. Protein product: CASSSPDTSYEQYF.

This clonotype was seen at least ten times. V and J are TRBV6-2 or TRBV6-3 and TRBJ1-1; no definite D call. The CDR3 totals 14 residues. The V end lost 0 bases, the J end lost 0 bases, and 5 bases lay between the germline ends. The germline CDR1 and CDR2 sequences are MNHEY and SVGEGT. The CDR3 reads CASSYSNLNTEAFF. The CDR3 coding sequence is TGTGCCAGCAGTTACTCGAACCTGAACACTGAAGCTTTCTTT.

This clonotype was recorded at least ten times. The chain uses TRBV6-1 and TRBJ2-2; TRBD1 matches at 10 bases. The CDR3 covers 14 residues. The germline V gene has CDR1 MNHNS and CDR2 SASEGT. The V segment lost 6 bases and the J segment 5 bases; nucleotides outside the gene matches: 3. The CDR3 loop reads CASRRQGATGELFF. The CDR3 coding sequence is TGTGCCAGCAGGAGACAGGGGGCAACCGGGGAGCTGTTTTTT.

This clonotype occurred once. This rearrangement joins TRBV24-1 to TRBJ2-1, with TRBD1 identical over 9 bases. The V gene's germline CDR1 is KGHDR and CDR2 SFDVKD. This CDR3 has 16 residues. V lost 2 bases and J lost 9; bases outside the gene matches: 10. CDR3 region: CATSDSRTGEVGEQFF. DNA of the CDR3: TGTGCCACCAGTGATTCGAGGACAGGGGAAGTCGGTGAGCAGTTCTTC.

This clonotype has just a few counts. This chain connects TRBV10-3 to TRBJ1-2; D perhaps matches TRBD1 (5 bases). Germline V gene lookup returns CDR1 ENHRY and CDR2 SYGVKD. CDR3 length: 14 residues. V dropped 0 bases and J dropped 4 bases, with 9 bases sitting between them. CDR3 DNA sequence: TGTGCCATCAGTGAGTCGGCGGGACGCTATGGCTACACCTTC. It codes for CAISESAGRYGYTF.

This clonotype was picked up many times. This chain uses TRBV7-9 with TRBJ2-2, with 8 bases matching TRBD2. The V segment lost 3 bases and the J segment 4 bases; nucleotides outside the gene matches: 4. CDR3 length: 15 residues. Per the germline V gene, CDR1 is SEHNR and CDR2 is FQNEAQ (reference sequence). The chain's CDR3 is CASSLLAGGTGELFF. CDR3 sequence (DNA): TGTGCCAGCAGCTTGCTCGCGGGAGGCACCGGGGAGCTGTTTTTT.

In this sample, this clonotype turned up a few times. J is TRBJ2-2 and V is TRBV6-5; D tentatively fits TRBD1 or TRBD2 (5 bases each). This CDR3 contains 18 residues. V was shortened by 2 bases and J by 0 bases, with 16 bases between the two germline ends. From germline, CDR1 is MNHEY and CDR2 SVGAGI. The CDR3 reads CASSYTPGTAANTGELFF. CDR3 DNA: TGTGCCAGCAGTTACACCCCCGGGACGGCAGCGAACACCGGGGAGCTGTTTTTT.

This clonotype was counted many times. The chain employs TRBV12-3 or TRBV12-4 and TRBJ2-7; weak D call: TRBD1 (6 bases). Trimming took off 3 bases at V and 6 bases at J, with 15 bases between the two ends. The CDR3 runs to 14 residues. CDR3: CASSFPGQGSEQYF. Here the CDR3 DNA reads TGTGCCAGCAGTTTTCCGGGCCAGGGGAGCGAGCAGTACTTC.

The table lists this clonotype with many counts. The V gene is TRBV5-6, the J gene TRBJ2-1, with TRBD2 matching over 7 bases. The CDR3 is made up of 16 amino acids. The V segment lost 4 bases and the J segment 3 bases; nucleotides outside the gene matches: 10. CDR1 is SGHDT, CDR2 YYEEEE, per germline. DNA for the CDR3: TGTGCCAGCAGCCCCCTAAACCTAGCGGTCTACAATGAGCAGTTCTTC. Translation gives CASSPLNLAVYNEQFF.

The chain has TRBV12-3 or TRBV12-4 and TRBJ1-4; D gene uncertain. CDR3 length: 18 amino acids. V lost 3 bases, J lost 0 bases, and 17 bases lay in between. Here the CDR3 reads CASSLRTDFPATNEKLFF. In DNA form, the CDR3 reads TGTGCCAGCAGTTTGAGAACGGATTTTCCCGCAACTAATGAAAAACTGTTTTTT.

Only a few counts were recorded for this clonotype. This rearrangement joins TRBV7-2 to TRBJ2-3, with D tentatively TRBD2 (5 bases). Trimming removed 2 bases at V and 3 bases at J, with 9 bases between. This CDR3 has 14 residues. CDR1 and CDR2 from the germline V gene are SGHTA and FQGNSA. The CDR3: CASSLNPGTDTQYF. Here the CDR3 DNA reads TGTGCCAGCAGCTTAAACCCGGGAACAGATACGCAGTATTTT.

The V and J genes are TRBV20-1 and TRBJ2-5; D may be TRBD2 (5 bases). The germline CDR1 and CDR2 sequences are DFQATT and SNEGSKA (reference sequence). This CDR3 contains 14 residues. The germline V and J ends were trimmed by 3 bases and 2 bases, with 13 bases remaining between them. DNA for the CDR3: TGCAGTGCTAGGAGTTTTGGGGAGCAAGAGACCCAGTACTTC. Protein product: CSARSFGEQETQYF.

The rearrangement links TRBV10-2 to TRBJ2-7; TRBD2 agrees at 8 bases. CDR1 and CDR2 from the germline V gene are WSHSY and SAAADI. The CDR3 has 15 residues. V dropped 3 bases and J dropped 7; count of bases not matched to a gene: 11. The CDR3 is CASSDFSGGAGEQYF. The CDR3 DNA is TGCGCCAGCAGTGATTTCAGCGGGGGCGCGGGAGAGCAGTACTTC.

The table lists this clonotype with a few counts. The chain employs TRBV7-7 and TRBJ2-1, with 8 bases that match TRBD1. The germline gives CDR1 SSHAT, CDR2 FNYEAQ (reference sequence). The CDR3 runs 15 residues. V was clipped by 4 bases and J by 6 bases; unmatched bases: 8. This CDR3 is CASSSGQGWGNEQFF. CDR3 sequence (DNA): TGTGCCAGCAGCTCCGGACAGGGCTGGGGCAATGAGCAGTTCTTC.

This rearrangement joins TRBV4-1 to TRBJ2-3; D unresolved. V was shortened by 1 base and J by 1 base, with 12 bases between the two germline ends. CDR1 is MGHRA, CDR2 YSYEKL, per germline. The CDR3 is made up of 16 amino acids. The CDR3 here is CASSQAVQWGTDTQYF. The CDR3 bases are TGCGCCAGCAGCCAAGCGGTCCAGTGGGGCACAGATACGCAGTATTTT.

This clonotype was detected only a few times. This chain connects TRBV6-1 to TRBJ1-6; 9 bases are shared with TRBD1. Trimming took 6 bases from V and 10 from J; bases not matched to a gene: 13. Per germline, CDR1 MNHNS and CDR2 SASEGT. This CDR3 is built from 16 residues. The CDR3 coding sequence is TGTGCCAGCAGCACCCCAAGACAGGGGGTAGACTCACCCCTCCACTTT. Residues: CASSTPRQGVDSPLHF.

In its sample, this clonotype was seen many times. The CDR3 here is CSARSGGRGQPQHF. DNA of the CDR3: TGCAGTGCTAGATCCGGGGGAAGGGGTCAGCCCCAGCATTTT. This sequence joins TRBV20-1 and TRBJ1-5; tentative D call: TRBD1 (5 bases). Trimming removed 2 bases at V and 6 bases at J, with 14 bases between. Per germline, CDR1 DFQATT and CDR2 SNEGSKA (reference sequence). The CDR3 runs 14 residues.

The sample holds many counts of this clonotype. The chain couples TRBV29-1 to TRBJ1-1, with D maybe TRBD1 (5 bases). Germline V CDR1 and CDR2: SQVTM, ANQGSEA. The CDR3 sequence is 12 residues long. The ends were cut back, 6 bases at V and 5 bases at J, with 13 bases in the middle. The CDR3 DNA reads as TGCAGCGTGATACGATCAGGGACTGAAGCTTTCTTT. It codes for CSVIRSGTEAFF.

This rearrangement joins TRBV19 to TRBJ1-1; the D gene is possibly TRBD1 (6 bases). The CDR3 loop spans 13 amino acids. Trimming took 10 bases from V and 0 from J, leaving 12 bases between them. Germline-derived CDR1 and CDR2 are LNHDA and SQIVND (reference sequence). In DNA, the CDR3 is TGTGCCACCGGCGGGGGCCTGAACACTGAAGCTTTCTTT. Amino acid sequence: CATGGGLNTEAFF.

For the CDR3, the DNA is TGTGCCAGCAGTTCCCCCCGGCTAGCGGTAAACCCTTACAATGAGCAGTTCTTC. The encoded protein is CASSSPRLAVNPYNEQFF. The gene calls are TRBV6-5 and TRBJ2-1; TRBD2 matches at 7 bases. The CDR3 spans 18 residues. The germline V gene encodes CDR1 MNHEY and CDR2 SVGAGI. V shed 4 bases and J 4 bases; nucleotides not matched to a gene: 16.

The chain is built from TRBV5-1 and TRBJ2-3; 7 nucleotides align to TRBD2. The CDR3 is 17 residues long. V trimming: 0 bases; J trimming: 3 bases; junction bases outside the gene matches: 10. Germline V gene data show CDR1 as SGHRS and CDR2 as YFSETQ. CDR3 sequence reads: CASSLGTRSRWTDTQYF. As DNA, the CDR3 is TGCGCCAGCAGCTTGGGGACTAGAAGTCGGTGGACAGATACGCAGTATTTT.

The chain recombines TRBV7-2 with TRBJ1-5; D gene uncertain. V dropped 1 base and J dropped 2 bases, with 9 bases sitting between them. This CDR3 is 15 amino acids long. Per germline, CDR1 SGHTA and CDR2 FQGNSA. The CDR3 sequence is CASSLVGQRNQPQHF. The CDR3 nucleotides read TGTGCCAGCAGCTTAGTAGGTCAGCGCAATCAGCCCCAGCATTTT.

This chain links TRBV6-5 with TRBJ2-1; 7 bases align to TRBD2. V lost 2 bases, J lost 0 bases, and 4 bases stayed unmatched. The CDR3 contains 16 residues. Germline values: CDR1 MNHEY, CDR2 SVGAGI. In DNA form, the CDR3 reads TGTGCCAGCAGTTACGGGGGGGGGAGCTCCTACAATGAGCAGTTCTTC. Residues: CASSYGGGSSYNEQFF.